A selection of T cell receptor beta chains follows, all from one sample in a study of radiation and T cells in renal cell carcinoma. Produced via immunoSEQ multiplex PCR; TCRdb's table is partial and in-frame only. The sample lists 130,000 to 150,000 clones; less than 90% were seen once. Sample: blood, taken from a patient whose treatment included radiotherapy and nephrectomy. The receptors derive from a woman aged 50 to 60 with renal cell carcinoma. Each CDR3 is given with its conserved first and last residue. Fields, in order: D gene, V gene, J gene, clone size, CDR3 protein, CDR3 DNA. The D gene is left open where the match is weak. Part of the rows lack a size; the others show once, few, many or a class for expanded clones.

D gene: NA; V gene: TRBV28; J gene: TRBJ2-5; clone size: many; CDR3 protein: CASSRVGGRETQYF; CDR3 DNA: TGTGCCAGCAGTCGGGTCGGAGGGCGAGAGACCCAGTACTTC
D gene: TRBD1; V gene: TRBV5-8; J gene: TRBJ1-5; clone size: NA; CDR3 protein: CASSFGGQGAQPQHF; CDR3 DNA: TGTGCCAGCAGCTTCGGGGGACAGGGGGCTCAGCCCCAGCATTTT
D gene: TRBD2; V gene: TRBV25-1; J gene: TRBJ2-1; clone size: NA; CDR3 protein: CASSRTSGIYNEQFF; CDR3 DNA: TGTGCCAGCAGCCGGACTAGCGGGATATACAATGAGCAGTTCTTC
D gene: TRBD2; V gene: TRBV7-8; J gene: TRBJ2-5; clone size: NA; CDR3 protein: CASSFGRARGMVQTQYF; CDR3 DNA: TGTGCCAGCAGCTTTGGCCGGGCGCGGGGGATGGTTCAGACCCAGTACTTC
D gene: NA; V gene: TRBV5-4; J gene: TRBJ2-4; clone size: NA; CDR3 protein: CASSLLENKNIQYF; CDR3 DNA: TGTGCCAGCAGCTTGCTTGAAAACAAAAACATTCAGTACTTC
D gene: NA; V gene: TRBV5-4; J gene: TRBJ2-7; clone size: NA; CDR3 protein: CASSRGGQSSYEQYF; CDR3 DNA: TGTGCCAGCAGCCGGGGGGGACAGAGCTCCTACGAGCAGTACTTC
D gene: NA; V gene: TRBV28; J gene: TRBJ2-7; clone size: once; CDR3 protein: CASYKPYEQYF; CDR3 DNA: TGTGCCAGCTATAAGCCCTACGAGCAGTACTTC
D gene: NA; V gene: TRBV30; J gene: TRBJ2-5; clone size: NA; CDR3 protein: CAWSLMGVGETQYF; CDR3 DNA: TGTGCCTGGAGTTTGATGGGGGTCGGGGAGACCCAGTACTTC
D gene: TRBD2; V gene: TRBV7-8; J gene: TRBJ2-3; clone size: NA; CDR3 protein: CASTLPGGSNTQYF; CDR3 DNA: TGTGCCAGCACCCTCCCGGGCGGGAGCAATACGCAGTATTTT
D gene: NA; V gene: TRBV6-5; J gene: TRBJ2-2; clone size: NA; CDR3 protein: CASTGGGGFTGELFF; CDR3 DNA: TGTGCCAGCACCGGGGGCGGGGGTTTCACCGGGGAGCTGTTTTTT
D gene: TRBD2; V gene: TRBV9; J gene: TRBJ2-3; clone size: NA; CDR3 protein: CASSAGLAPDTQYF; CDR3 DNA: TGTGCCAGCAGCGCCGGACTAGCCCCAGATACGCAGTATTTT
D gene: NA; V gene: TRBV7-2; J gene: TRBJ1-2; clone size: once; CDR3 protein: CASSFALGYTF; CDR3 DNA: TGTGCCAGCAGCTTCGCCTTGGGCTACACCTTC
D gene: NA; V gene: TRBV10-3; J gene: TRBJ2-7; clone size: NA; CDR3 protein: CAINRGGDEQYF; CDR3 DNA: TGTGCCATCAATAGGGGCGGAGACGAGCAGTACTTC
D gene: NA; V gene: TRBV5-1; J gene: TRBJ1-5; clone size: NA; CDR3 protein: CASSLDGGGPQHF; CDR3 DNA: TGCGCCAGCAGCTTGGACGGCGGGGGGCCCCAGCATTTT
D gene: NA; V gene: TRBV5-6; J gene: TRBJ2-5; clone size: NA; CDR3 protein: CASSSPFEGGETQYF; CDR3 DNA: TGTGCCAGCAGCTCCCCTTTTGAGGGGGGAGAGACCCAGTACTTC
D gene: NA; V gene: TRBV5-1; J gene: TRBJ2-5; clone size: NA; CDR3 protein: CASSLAGSQETQYF; CDR3 DNA: TGCGCCAGCAGCTTGGCCGGGAGCCAAGAGACCCAGTACTTC
D gene: NA; V gene: TRBV7-2; J gene: TRBJ2-5; clone size: once; CDR3 protein: CASSLVQQETQYF; CDR3 DNA: TGTGCCAGCAGCTTAGTACAGCAAGAGACCCAGTACTTC
D gene: TRBD2; V gene: TRBV2; J gene: TRBJ2-7; clone size: NA; CDR3 protein: CASSESTSGGYEQYF; CDR3 DNA: TGTGCCAGCAGTGAATCGACTAGCGGGGGGTACGAGCAGTACTTC
D gene: NA; V gene: TRBV5-4; J gene: TRBJ1-5; clone size: NA; CDR3 protein: CASSSGPDGSNQPQHF; CDR3 DNA: TGTGCCAGCAGCTCCGGCCCCGACGGCTCGAATCAGCCCCAGCATTTT
D gene: NA; V gene: TRBV10-3; J gene: TRBJ1-6; clone size: NA; CDR3 protein: CAITTDRDGSPLHF; CDR3 DNA: TGTGCCATCACCACCGACAGAGACGGCTCACCCCTCCACTTT
D gene: TRBD1; V gene: TRBV29-1; J gene: TRBJ2-7; clone size: NA; CDR3 protein: CSVDWGTGSYEQYF; CDR3 DNA: TGCAGCGTTGATTGGGGGACAGGCTCCTACGAGCAGTACTTC
D gene: NA; V gene: TRBV27; J gene: TRBJ2-6; clone size: once; CDR3 protein: CASPSQGYEPPGANVLTF; CDR3 DNA: TGTGCCAGCCCCTCACAGGGTTACGAGCCCCCTGGGGCCAACGTCCTGACTTTC
D gene: NA; V gene: TRBV14; J gene: TRBJ1-4; clone size: few; CDR3 protein: CASSQEYRATNEKLFF; CDR3 DNA: TGTGCCAGCAGCCAAGAGTACCGGGCAACTAATGAAAAACTGTTTTTT
D gene: NA; V gene: TRBV5-1; J gene: TRBJ1-2; clone size: NA; CDR3 protein: CASSTSNSYTF; CDR3 DNA: TGCGCCAGCAGTACGTCCAACAGTTACACCTTC
D gene: TRBD2; V gene: TRBV7-6; J gene: TRBJ2-7; clone size: NA; CDR3 protein: CASSSIAGAGSTYEQYF; CDR3 DNA: TGTGCCAGCAGCTCTATAGCGGGAGCGGGTTCCACCTACGAGCAGTACTTC
D gene: NA; V gene: TRBV29-1; J gene: TRBJ2-7; clone size: NA; CDR3 protein: CSVDWAGSYEQYF; CDR3 DNA: TGCAGCGTTGATTGGGCAGGGAGCTACGAGCAGTACTTC
D gene: TRBD1; V gene: TRBV10-3; J gene: TRBJ1-2; clone size: NA; CDR3 protein: CAISEPLGQGRGYTF; CDR3 DNA: TGTGCCATCAGTGAGCCCCTGGGACAGGGACGAGGCTACACCTTC
D gene: NA; V gene: TRBV11-2; J gene: TRBJ2-1; clone size: NA; CDR3 protein: CASSLMRPEQFF; CDR3 DNA: TGTGCCAGCAGCTTAATGAGGCCTGAGCAGTTCTTC
D gene: NA; V gene: TRBV28; J gene: TRBJ1-2; clone size: NA; CDR3 protein: CASSRGSPYGYTF; CDR3 DNA: TGTGCCAGCTCCCGTGGCTCCCCCTATGGCTACACCTTC
D gene: NA; V gene: TRBV18; J gene: TRBJ2-5; clone size: NA; CDR3 protein: CASSPTAVRGETQYF; CDR3 DNA: TGTGCCAGCTCACCGACGGCTGTAAGAGGGGAGACCCAGTACTTC
D gene: NA; V gene: TRBV6-6; J gene: TRBJ2-7; clone size: once; CDR3 protein: CALGGAGEQYF; CDR3 DNA: TGTGCCTTAGGCGGGGCTGGCGAGCAGTACTTC
D gene: TRBD1; V gene: TRBV9; J gene: TRBJ1-4; clone size: few; CDR3 protein: CASSVRGQSYEKLFF; CDR3 DNA: TGTGCCAGCAGCGTTAGGGGACAGTCTTATGAAAAACTGTTTTTT
D gene: TRBD2; V gene: TRBV9; J gene: TRBJ2-7; clone size: NA; CDR3 protein: CASSPSLAGYSYEQYF; CDR3 DNA: TGTGCCAGCAGCCCTTCACTAGCGGGGTACTCCTACGAGCAGTACTTC
D gene: NA; V gene: TRBV27; J gene: TRBJ1-2; clone size: many; CDR3 protein: CASARIGSYGYTF; CDR3 DNA: TGTGCCAGCGCACGGATCGGGAGCTATGGCTACACCTTC
D gene: NA; V gene: TRBV5-4; J gene: TRBJ1-2; clone size: NA; CDR3 protein: CASSLREQMIYGYTF; CDR3 DNA: TGTGCCAGCAGCTTGAGGGAACAGATGATCTATGGCTACACCTTC
D gene: NA; V gene: TRBV28; J gene: TRBJ1-1; clone size: NA; CDR3 protein: CASSFGAEGEAFF; CDR3 DNA: TGTGCCAGCAGTTTCGGGGCGGAAGGAGAAGCTTTCTTT
D gene: NA; V gene: TRBV7-2; J gene: TRBJ1-2; clone size: once; CDR3 protein: CASSLAMVGGDGYGYTF; CDR3 DNA: TGTGCCAGCAGCTTAGCAATGGTAGGGGGGGATGGCTATGGCTACACCTTC
D gene: TRBD1; V gene: TRBV10-1; J gene: TRBJ2-2; clone size: NA; CDR3 protein: CASSQPGQGATTGELFF; CDR3 DNA: TGCGCCAGCAGCCAACCGGGACAGGGGGCTACCACCGGGGAGCTGTTTTTT
D gene: NA; V gene: TRBV15; J gene: TRBJ2-1; clone size: NA; CDR3 protein: CATSGGFSGESEQFF; CDR3 DNA: TGTGCCACCAGCGGCGGGTTTTCTGGTGAGTCTGAGCAGTTCTTC
D gene: NA; V gene: TRBV28; J gene: TRBJ2-5; clone size: NA; CDR3 protein: CASSFPPNGKETQYF; CDR3 DNA: TGTGCCAGCAGTTTCCCCCCGAACGGAAAAGAGACCCAGTACTTC
D gene: TRBD1; V gene: TRBV7-9; J gene: TRBJ1-6; clone size: NA; CDR3 protein: CASSQPPGQGDSPLHF; CDR3 DNA: TGTGCCAGCAGCCAACCACCGGGACAGGGAGATTCACCCCTCCACTTT
D gene: TRBD2; V gene: TRBV28; J gene: TRBJ2-7; clone size: NA; CDR3 protein: CASSSPLAGARYEQYF; CDR3 DNA: TGTGCCAGCAGTTCTCCGCTAGCGGGAGCTCGATACGAGCAGTACTTC
D gene: NA; V gene: TRBV25-1; J gene: TRBJ2-1; clone size: NA; CDR3 protein: CASPFPREILHDEQFF; CDR3 DNA: TGTGCCAGCCCCTTCCCCCGGGAGATACTTCACGATGAGCAGTTCTTC
D gene: TRBD2; V gene: TRBV4-3; J gene: TRBJ2-7; clone size: NA; CDR3 protein: CASSQEVRRLAGSYEQYF; CDR3 DNA: TGCGCCAGCAGCCAAGAAGTCCGTCGACTAGCGGGATCCTACGAGCAGTACTTC
D gene: TRBD2; V gene: TRBV4-2; J gene: TRBJ2-5; clone size: NA; CDR3 protein: CASSQETTSGKGETQYF; CDR3 DNA: TGTGCCAGCAGCCAAGAAACGACTAGCGGGAAGGGGGAGACCCAGTACTTC
D gene: NA; V gene: TRBV5-1; J gene: TRBJ2-1; clone size: NA; CDR3 protein: CASALQVYNEQFF; CDR3 DNA: TGCGCCAGCGCCCTTCAGGTCTACAATGAGCAGTTCTTC
D gene: TRBD1; V gene: TRBV11-2; J gene: TRBJ1-1; clone size: NA; CDR3 protein: CASSVQTGYTEAFF; CDR3 DNA: TGTGCCAGCAGCGTACAGACAGGGTACACTGAAGCTTTCTTT
D gene: NA; V gene: TRBV6-1; J gene: TRBJ1-2; clone size: NA; CDR3 protein: CASSEALGGDYGYTF; CDR3 DNA: TGTGCCAGCAGTGAAGCGCTTGGGGGCGACTATGGCTACACCTTC
D gene: NA; V gene: TRBV30; J gene: TRBJ1-5; clone size: NA; CDR3 protein: CAWSSTTGGNQPQHF; CDR3 DNA: TGTGCCTGGAGTTCAACGACAGGTGGGAATCAGCCCCAGCATTTT
D gene: TRBD2; V gene: TRBV7-2; J gene: TRBJ2-1; clone size: NA; CDR3 protein: CASRRLAGSSYNEQFF; CDR3 DNA: TGTGCCAGCAGAAGGCTAGCGGGATCCTCCTACAATGAGCAGTTCTTC
D gene: NA; V gene: TRBV9; J gene: TRBJ2-3; clone size: NA; CDR3 protein: CASSVARGDTQYF; CDR3 DNA: TGTGCCAGCAGCGTGGCTCGGGGGGATACGCAGTATTTT
D gene: TRBD1; V gene: TRBV9; J gene: TRBJ2-1; clone size: NA; CDR3 protein: CASSVGGDRFNEQFF; CDR3 DNA: TGTGCCAGCAGCGTAGGTGGGGACAGGTTCAATGAGCAGTTCTTC
D gene: TRBD1; V gene: TRBV30; J gene: TRBJ1-2; clone size: NA; CDR3 protein: CAWRRDRGMGGYTF; CDR3 DNA: TGTGCCTGGAGGCGCGACAGGGGAATGGGGGGCTACACCTTC
D gene: NA; V gene: TRBV28; J gene: TRBJ1-5; clone size: NA; CDR3 protein: CASSLSGGNQPQHF; CDR3 DNA: TGTGCCAGCAGTTTATCGGGGGGCAATCAGCCCCAGCATTTT
D gene: TRBD2; V gene: TRBV5-1; J gene: TRBJ2-1; clone size: NA; CDR3 protein: CASSGALAGGWNEQFF; CDR3 DNA: TGCGCCAGCAGCGGCGCCCTAGCGGGAGGGTGGAATGAGCAGTTCTTC
D gene: NA; V gene: TRBV7-2; J gene: TRBJ1-2; clone size: NA; CDR3 protein: CASSLGPSGAGGYTF; CDR3 DNA: TGTGCCAGCAGCTTAGGCCCCTCTGGAGCCGGTGGCTACACCTTC
D gene: NA; V gene: TRBV16; J gene: TRBJ1-2; clone size: NA; CDR3 protein: CASSQYESRGLGYTF; CDR3 DNA: TGTGCCAGCAGCCAATACGAAAGTCGAGGGCTAGGCTACACCTTC
D gene: NA; V gene: TRBV25-1; J gene: TRBJ1-5; clone size: NA; CDR3 protein: CASSEYSQPQHF; CDR3 DNA: TGTGCCAGCAGTGAATATAGTCAGCCCCAGCATTTT
D gene: TRBD1; V gene: TRBV5-6; J gene: TRBJ2-7; clone size: NA; CDR3 protein: CASSLPGQGLSYEQYF; CDR3 DNA: TGTGCCAGCAGCTTGCCCGGACAGGGGCTTTCCTACGAGCAGTACTTC